This T cell receptor beta chain originates from a study of shared clonotypes between healthy human individuals. Study context: Plates per donor: three CD4 naive, three CD4 memory, two CD8 naive, one CD8 memory.

Findings and limits, study-wide: Memory subsets generally showed lower estimated richness than naive subsets. Clonotypes which were not shared had lower generation probabilities than clonotypes that all four donors shared.

Repertoires were generated with immunoSEQ multiplex PCR, while TCRdb's copy carries only in-frame clones and drops some. The sample includes roughly 1 million clones, roughly 80% seen only once; the top ten take approximately 1.5%. Germline-derived CDR1 and CDR2 are SGHRS and YFSETQ. Trimming took 1 base from V and 7 from J; bases not matched to a gene: 9. This CDR3 is 16 amino acids long. Comments on this clone: No antigen is known for it.

The sequence came from a man aged 18 to 30 in good health. The chain employs TRBV5-1 and TRBJ2-2; 8 bases align to TRBD2. Sequences were obtained from memory CD4+ T cells sorted from blood. Documented subset: CD45RA-negative fraction. CDR3 region: CASSLFPSGSLGELFF. CDR3 coding DNA: TGCGCCAGCAGCTTGTTTCCTAGCGGGTCTCTCGGGGAGCTGTTTTTT.